The 7 T cell receptor beta chains presented below share a single source sample, sequenced in a study of shared clonotypes between healthy human individuals. Method: immunoSEQ multiplex PCR; TCRdb's copy keeps in-frame clones and lacks some. This sample yields around 1,900,000 clones, of which around 95% are seen a single time; about 1.7% belongs to the top ten. Naive CD8 cells comprised CD45RO-negative, CCR7-positively selected cells, excluding terminally differentiated effector memory CD45RA+ cells. The specimen was naive CD8+ T cells from PBMCs. The origin of the receptors is a man aged 18 to 30 in good health. Some clones in this sample may be carry-over from other donors' samples.

The chain recombines TRBV10-3 with TRBJ2-3, with 10 nucleotides matching TRBD2. This CDR3 comprises 18 residues. V was pared by 2 bases and J by 0 bases, with 8 bases of the junction left unmatched. Per germline, CDR1 ENHRY and CDR2 SYGVKD. The DNA for the CDR3 is TGTGCCATCAGTGAGGAAGCAAGGACTAGCGGTAGCACAGATACGCAGTATTTT. It codes for CAISEEARTSGSTDTQYF.

The chain is built from TRBV5-1 and TRBJ2-1; D remains ambiguous. The CDR3 is 17 amino acids. Germline V gene lookup returns CDR1 SGHRS and CDR2 YFSETQ. Trimming shortened V by 3 bases and J by 0 bases, and 16 bases separated the two germline ends. CDR3 nucleotides: TGCGCCAGCAGCTATTGGACCCACCCGAACTCCTACAATGAGCAGTTCTTC. Translating it yields CASSYWTHPNSYNEQFF. The entire variable domain, with the rest obtained from reference TRBV5-1 and TRBJ2-1, is as follows: KAGVTQTPRYLIKTRGQQVTLSCSPISGHRSVSWYQQTPGQGLQFLFEYFSETQRNKGNFPGRFSGRQFSNSRSEMNVSTLELGDSALYLCASSYWTHPNSYNEQFFGPGTRLTVL.

The rearrangement joins TRBV9 to TRBJ2-1; 10 positions agree with TRBD2. The germline V gene encodes CDR1 SGDLS and CDR2 YYNGEE. This CDR3 contains 15 residues. V was pared by 4 bases and J by 8 bases, with 9 bases of the junction left unmatched. The CDR3, as DNA: TGTGCCAGCAGCCCCGGGACTAGCGCCTTCGATGAGCAGTTCTTC. This sequence encodes CASSPGTSAFDEQFF. The variable domain in full, with the rest retrieved from reference TRBV9 and TRBJ2-1, is DSGVTQTPKHLITATGQRVTLRCSPRSGDLSVYWYQQSLDQGLQFLIQYYNGEERAKGNILERFSAQQFPDLHSELNLSSLELGDSALYFCASSPGTSAFDEQFFGPGTRLTVL.

The rearrangement uses TRBV27 and TRBJ2-3, with TRBD2 identical over 13 bases. The CDR3 is made up of 16 amino acids. Per the germline V gene, CDR1 is MNHEY and CDR2 is SMNVEV (reference sequence). With 4 bases clipped from V and 4 bases from J, the junction kept 5 bases outside the gene matches. The CDR3 sequence is CASSYGTSGNPDTQYF. CDR3 bases: TGTGCCAGCAGTTATGGGACTAGCGGGAACCCAGATACGCAGTATTTT.

The J gene is TRBJ2-7, the V gene TRBV5-1; D ambiguous. The CDR3 is made up of 15 amino acids. In germline, CDR1 is SGHRS, CDR2 YFSETQ. Trimming shortened V by 2 bases and J by 2 bases, and 14 bases separated the two germline ends. CDR3 bases: TGCGCCAGCAGCTTCGGTCCAGGCCAAACCTACGAGCAGTACTTC. It codes for CASSFGPGQTYEQYF. Full variable domain (missing parts from reference TRBV5-1 and TRBJ2-7): KAGVTQTPRYLIKTRGQQVTLSCSPISGHRSVSWYQQTPGQGLQFLFEYFSETQRNKGNFPGRFSGRQFSNSRSEMNVSTLELGDSALYLCASSFGPGQTYEQYFGPGTRLTVT.

The rearrangement links TRBV9 to TRBJ2-3; no reliable D call. V was cut by 4 bases and J by 4 bases, with 7 bases left in between. There are 12 residues in the CDR3. Germline CDR1 reads SGDLS; CDR2 reads YYNGEE. DNA of the CDR3: TGTGCCAGCAGCCCAGGTGCAGATACGCAGTATTTT. Protein product: CASSPGADTQYF. Complete variable domain (other parts from reference TRBV9 and TRBJ2-3): DSGVTQTPKHLITATGQRVTLRCSPRSGDLSVYWYQQSLDQGLQFLIQYYNGEERAKGNILERFSAQQFPDLHSELNLSSLELGDSALYFCASSPGADTQYFGPGTRLTVL.

The V and J genes are TRBV9 and TRBJ1-4; D may be TRBD1 (6 bases). Trimming took off 3 bases at V and 4 bases at J, with 13 bases between the two ends. The CDR3 consists of 15 residues. The germline V gene encodes CDR1 SGDLS and CDR2 YYNGEE. Here the CDR3 DNA reads TGTGCCAGCAGCGCGATGGACAGCCTTAATGAAAAACTGTTTTTT. This translates into CASSAMDSLNEKLFF.